The entry that follows covers one T cell receptor (beta chain) sequence. The entry originates in a study of technical replicates of blood from several donors. The data were produced by immunoSEQ multiplex PCR, yet TCRdb's version contains in-frame clones alone and is incomplete. Among tens of thousands of clones listed, 95% to 97% were seen once. Germline CDR1 and CDR2: SGHDT and YYEEEE. There are 17 residues in the CDR3. The V end was cut by 0 bases, the J end by 0 bases, with 12 bases between. This TCR came from a human donor in good health. V and J are TRBV5-6 and TRBJ1-4; possibly TRBD1 for D (5 bases). Sequencing was done on a sample of T cells isolated from PBMCs. The CDR3 region has the DNA TGTGCCAGCAGCTTGGACAGGTACTCTGCAACTAATGAAAAACTGTTTTTT. Protein: CASSLDRYSATNEKLFF. The whole variable domain, remainder taken from reference TRBV5-6 and TRBJ1-4, is DAGVTQSPTHLIKTRGQQVTLRCSPKSGHDTVSWYQQALGQGPQFIFQYYEEEERQRGNFPDRFSGHQFPNYSSELNVNALLLGDSALYLCASSLDRYSATNEKLFFGSGTQLSVL.